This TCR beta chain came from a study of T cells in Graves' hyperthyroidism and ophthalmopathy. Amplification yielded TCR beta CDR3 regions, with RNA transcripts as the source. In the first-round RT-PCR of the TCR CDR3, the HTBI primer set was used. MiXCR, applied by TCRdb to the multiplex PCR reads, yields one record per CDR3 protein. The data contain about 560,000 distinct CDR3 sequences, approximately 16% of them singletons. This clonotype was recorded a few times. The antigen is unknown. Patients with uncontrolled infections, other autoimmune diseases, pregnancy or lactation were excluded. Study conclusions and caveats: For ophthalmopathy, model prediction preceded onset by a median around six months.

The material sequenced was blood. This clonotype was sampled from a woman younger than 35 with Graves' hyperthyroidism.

The CDR3 DNA is TGTGCCAGCAGAGCTGGGAATGCTGGCTACACCTTC. Amino acids: CASRAGNAGYTF. The chain joins TRBV6-1 to TRBJ1-2, with no clear D. The V end was cut by 6 bases, the J end by 7 bases, with 12 bases between. From germline, CDR1 is MNHNS and CDR2 SASEGT. The CDR3 length is 12 residues.